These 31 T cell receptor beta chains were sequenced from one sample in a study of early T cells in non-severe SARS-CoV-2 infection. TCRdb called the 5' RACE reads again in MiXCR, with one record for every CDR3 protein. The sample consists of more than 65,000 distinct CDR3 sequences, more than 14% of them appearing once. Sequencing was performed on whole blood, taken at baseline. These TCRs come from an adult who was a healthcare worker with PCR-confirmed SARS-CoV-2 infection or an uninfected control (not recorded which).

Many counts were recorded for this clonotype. The CDR3 region has the DNA TGTGCCACTATCCTAGCGGGAGGAGGCATTCAGTACTTC. Its protein product is CATILAGGGIQYF. The chain recombines TRBV6-2 or TRBV6-3 with TRBJ2-4; 11 nucleotides agree with TRBD2. CDR1 is MNHEY and CDR2 is SVGEGT in the germline V gene. The CDR3 extends over 13 amino acids. V shed 10 bases, J shed 9 bases, and the junction held 8 bases outside the gene matches.

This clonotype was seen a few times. Here the CDR3 reads CASSFLQSRDLTTEAFF. The CDR3 DNA follows: TGTGCCAGCAGTTTCCTTCAGTCGCGGGACTTGACGACTGAAGCTTTCTTT. J is TRBJ1-1 and V is TRBV12-3 or TRBV12-4; D possibly corresponds to TRBD1 (5 bases). CDR3 length: 17 amino acids. V lost 3 bases to trimming and J lost 5 bases, with 22 bases between them.

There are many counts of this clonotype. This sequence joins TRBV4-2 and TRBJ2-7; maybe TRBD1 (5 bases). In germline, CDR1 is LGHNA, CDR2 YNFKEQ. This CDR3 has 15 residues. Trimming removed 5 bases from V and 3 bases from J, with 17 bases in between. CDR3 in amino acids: CASSATQGSLYEQYF. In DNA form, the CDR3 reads TGTGCCAGCAGCGCTACTCAGGGATCCCTCTACGAGCAGTACTTC.

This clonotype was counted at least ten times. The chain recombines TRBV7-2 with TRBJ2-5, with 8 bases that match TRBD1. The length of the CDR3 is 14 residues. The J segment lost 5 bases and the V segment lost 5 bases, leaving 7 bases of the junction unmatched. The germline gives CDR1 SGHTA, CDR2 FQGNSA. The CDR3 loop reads CASSPRGPPETQYF. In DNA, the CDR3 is TGTGCCAGCAGCCCCAGGGGGCCTCCGGAGACCCAGTACTTC.

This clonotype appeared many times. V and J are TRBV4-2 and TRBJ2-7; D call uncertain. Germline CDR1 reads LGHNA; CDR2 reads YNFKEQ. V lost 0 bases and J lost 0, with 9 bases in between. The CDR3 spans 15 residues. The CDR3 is CASSQEPRSSYEQYF. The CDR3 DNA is TGTGCCAGCAGCCAAGAGCCCAGGAGCTCCTACGAGCAGTACTTC.

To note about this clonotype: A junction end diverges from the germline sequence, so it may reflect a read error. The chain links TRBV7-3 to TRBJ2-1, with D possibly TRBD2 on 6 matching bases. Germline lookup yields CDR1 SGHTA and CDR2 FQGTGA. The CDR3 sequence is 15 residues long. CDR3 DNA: TGTGACAGCAGCCCGACCGGACGGGAGTACAATGAGCAGTTCTTC. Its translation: CDSSPTGREYNEQFF.

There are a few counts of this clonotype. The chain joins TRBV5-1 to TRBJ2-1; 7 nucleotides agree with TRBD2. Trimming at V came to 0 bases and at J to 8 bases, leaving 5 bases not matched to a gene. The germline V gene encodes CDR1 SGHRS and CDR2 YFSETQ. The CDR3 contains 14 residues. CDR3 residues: CASSLGLALDEQFF. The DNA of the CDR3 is TGCGCCAGCAGCTTGGGACTAGCATTGGATGAGCAGTTCTTC.

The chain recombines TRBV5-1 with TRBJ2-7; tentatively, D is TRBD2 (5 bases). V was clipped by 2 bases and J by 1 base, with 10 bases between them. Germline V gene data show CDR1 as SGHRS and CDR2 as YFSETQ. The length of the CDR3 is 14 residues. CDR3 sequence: CASSFDYASYEQYF. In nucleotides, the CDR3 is TGCGCCAGCAGCTTTGACTACGCATCCTACGAGCAGTACTTC. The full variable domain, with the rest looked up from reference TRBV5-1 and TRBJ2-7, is KAGVTQTPRYLIKTRGQQVTLSCSPISGHRSVSWYQQTPGQGLQFLFEYFSETQRNKGNFPGRFSGRQFSNSRSEMNVSTLELGDSALYLCASSFDYASYEQYFGPGTRLTVT.

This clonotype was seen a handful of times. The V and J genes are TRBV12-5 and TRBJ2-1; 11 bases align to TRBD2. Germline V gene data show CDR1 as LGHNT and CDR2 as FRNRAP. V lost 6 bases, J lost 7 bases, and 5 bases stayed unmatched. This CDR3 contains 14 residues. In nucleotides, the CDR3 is TGTGCTAGTGGCGCTAGCGGGAGGATGAATGAGCAGTTCTTC. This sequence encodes CASGASGRMNEQFF.

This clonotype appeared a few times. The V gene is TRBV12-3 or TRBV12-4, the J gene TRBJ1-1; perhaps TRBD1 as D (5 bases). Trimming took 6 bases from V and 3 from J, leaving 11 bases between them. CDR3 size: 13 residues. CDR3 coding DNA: TGTGCCAGCAGCCTACAGGAGCACACTGAAGCTTTCTTT. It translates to CASSLQEHTEAFF.

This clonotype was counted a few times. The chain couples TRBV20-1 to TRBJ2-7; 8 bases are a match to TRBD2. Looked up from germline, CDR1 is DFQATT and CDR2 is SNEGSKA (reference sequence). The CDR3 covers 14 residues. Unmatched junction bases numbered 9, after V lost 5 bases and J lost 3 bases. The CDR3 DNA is TGCAGTGCTGTAGCGGGACCTGCTAGCTACGAGCAGTACTTC. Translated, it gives CSAVAGPASYEQYF.

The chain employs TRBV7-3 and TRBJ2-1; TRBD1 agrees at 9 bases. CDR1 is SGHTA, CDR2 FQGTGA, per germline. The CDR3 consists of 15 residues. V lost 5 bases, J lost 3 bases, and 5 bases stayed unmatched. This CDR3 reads CASSQQGASYNEQFF. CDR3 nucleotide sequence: TGTGCCAGCAGCCAACAGGGGGCTAGCTACAATGAGCAGTTCTTC.

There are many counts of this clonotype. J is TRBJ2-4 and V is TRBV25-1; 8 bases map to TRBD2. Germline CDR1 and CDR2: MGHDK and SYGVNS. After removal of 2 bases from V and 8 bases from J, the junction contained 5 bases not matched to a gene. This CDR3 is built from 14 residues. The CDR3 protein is CASSETGGPDIQYF. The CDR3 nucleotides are TGTGCCAGCAGTGAAACGGGAGGGCCAGACATTCAGTACTTC.

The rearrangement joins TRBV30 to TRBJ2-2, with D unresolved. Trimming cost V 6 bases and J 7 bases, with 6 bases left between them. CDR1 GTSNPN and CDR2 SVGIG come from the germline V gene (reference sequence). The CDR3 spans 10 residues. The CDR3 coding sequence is TGTGCCTGTATCTTCGGGGAGCTGTTTTTT. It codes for CACIFGELFF. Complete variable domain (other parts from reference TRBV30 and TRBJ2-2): SQTIHQWPATLVQPVGSPLSLECTVEGTSNPNLYWYRQAAGRGLQLLFYSVGIGQISSEVPQNLSASRPQDRQFILSSKKLLLSDSGFYLCACIFGELFFGEGSRLTVL.

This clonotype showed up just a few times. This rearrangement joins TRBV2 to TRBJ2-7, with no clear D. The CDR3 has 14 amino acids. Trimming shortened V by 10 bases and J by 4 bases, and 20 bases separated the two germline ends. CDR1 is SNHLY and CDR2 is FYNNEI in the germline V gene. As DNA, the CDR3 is TGTGCCACTGCGGACGGCGCTGCCTTTTACGAGCAGTACTTC. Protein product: CATADGAAFYEQYF.

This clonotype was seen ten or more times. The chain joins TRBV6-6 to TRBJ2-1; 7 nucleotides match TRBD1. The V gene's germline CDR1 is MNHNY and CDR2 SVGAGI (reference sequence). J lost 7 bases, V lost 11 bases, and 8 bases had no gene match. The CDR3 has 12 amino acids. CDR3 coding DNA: TGTGCCTCCGGACAGGAGACAAATGAGCAGTTCTTC. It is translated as CASGQETNEQFF.

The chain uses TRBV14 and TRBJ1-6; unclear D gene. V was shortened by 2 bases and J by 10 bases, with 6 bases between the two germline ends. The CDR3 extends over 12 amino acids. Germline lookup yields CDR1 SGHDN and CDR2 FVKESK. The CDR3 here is CASSQRRSPLHF. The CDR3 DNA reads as TGTGCCAGCAGCCAACGGCGGTCACCCCTCCACTTT.

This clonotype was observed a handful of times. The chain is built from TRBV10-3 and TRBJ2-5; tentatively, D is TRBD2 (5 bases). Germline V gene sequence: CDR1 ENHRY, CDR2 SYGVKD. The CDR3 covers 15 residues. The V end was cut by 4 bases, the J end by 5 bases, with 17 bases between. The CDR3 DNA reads TGTGCCATCAGTGTCACGGGGTCACCCGGGGAGACCCAGTACTTC. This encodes CAISVTGSPGETQYF.

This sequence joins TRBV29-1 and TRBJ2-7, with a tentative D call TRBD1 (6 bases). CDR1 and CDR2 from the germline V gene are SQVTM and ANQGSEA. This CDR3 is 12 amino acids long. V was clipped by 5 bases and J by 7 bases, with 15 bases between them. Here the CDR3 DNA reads TGCAGCGTTCGCAGGGGAGTGTCTGAGCAGTACTTC. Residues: CSVRRGVSEQYF.

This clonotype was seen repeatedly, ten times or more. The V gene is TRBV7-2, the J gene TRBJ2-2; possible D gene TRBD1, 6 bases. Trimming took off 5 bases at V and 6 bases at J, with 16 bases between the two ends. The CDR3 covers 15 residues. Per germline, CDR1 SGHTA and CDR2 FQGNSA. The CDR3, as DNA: TGTGCCAGCAGCGCCCAGACAGGTTTGGCCGGGGAGCTGTTTTTT. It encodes CASSAQTGLAGELFF.

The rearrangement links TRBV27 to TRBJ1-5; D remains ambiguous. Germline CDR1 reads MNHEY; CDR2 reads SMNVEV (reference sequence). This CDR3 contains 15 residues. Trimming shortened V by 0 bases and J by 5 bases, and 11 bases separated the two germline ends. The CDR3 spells CASSLSETPDQPQHF. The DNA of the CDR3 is TGTGCCAGCAGTTTATCGGAGACACCCGATCAGCCCCAGCATTTT.

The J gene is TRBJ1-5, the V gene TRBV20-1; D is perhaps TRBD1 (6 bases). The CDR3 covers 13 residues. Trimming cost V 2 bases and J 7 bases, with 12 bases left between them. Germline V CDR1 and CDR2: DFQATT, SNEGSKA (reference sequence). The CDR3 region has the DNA TGCAGTGCTAGAATGTCAGGGGAACAGCCCCAGCATTTT. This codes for CSARMSGEQPQHF.

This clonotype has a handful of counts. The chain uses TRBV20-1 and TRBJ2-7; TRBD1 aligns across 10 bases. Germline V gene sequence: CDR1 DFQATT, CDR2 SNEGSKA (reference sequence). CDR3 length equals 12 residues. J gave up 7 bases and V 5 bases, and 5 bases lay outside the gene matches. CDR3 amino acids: CSAAGTGEEQYF. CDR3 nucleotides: TGCAGTGCTGCCGGGACAGGGGAAGAGCAGTACTTC.

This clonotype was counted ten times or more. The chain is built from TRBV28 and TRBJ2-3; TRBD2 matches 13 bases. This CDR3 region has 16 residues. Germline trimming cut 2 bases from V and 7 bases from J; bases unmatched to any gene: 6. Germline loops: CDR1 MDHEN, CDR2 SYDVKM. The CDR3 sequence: CASSLRTSGRGHTQYF. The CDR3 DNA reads TGTGCCAGCAGTTTAAGAACTAGCGGGAGGGGCCATACGCAGTATTTT. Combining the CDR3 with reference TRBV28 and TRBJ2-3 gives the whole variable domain DVKVTQSSRYLVKRTGEKVFLECVQDMDHENMFWYRQDPGLGLRLIYFSYDVKMKEKGDIPEGYSVSREKKERFSLILESASTNQTSMYLCASSLRTSGRGHTQYFGPGTRLTVL.

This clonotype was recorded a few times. The CDR3 loop is CASSLAAASNTEAFF. CDR3 sequence (DNA): TGTGCCAGCAGCTTAGCCGCGGCCTCGAACACTGAAGCTTTCTTT. The J gene is TRBJ1-1, the V gene TRBV7-6; no firm D call. CDR3 size: 15 residues. The germline gives CDR1 SGHVS, CDR2 FNYEAQ. V gave up 0 bases and J gave up 1 base, with 9 bases separating them. Looking up the rest from reference TRBV7-6 and TRBJ1-1 gives the full variable domain: GAGVSQSPRYKVTKRGQDVALRCDPISGHVSLYWYRQALGQGPEFLTYFNYEAQQDKSGLPNDRFSAERPEGSISTLTIQRTEQRDSAMYRCASSLAAASNTEAFFGQGTRLTVV.

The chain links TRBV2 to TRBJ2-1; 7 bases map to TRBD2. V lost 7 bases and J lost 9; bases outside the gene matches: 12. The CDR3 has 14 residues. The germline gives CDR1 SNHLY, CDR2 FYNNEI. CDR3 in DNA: TGTGCCAGCACCCTTGGGGACTACAGGCCTGAGCAGTTCTTC. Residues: CASTLGDYRPEQFF.

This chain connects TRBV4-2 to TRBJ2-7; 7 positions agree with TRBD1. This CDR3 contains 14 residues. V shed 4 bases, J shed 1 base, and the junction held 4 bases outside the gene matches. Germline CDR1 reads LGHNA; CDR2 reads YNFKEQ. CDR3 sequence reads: CASSLGQTSYEQYF. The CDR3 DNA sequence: TGTGCCAGCAGCCTGGGACAGACGTCCTACGAGCAGTACTTC.

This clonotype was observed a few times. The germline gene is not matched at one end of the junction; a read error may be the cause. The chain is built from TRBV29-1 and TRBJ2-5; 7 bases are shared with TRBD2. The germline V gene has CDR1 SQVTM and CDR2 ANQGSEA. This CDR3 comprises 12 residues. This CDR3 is CSVEAGHETQYF. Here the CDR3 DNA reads TGCAGCGTAGAAGCGGGGCACGAGACCCAGTACTTC.

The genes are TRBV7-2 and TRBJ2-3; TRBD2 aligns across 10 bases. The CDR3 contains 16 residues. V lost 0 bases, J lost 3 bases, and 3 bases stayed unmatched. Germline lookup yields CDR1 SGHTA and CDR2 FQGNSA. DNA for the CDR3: TGTGCCAGCAGCTTAGCAGCGGGAGGGCCGACAGATACGCAGTATTTT. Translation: CASSLAAGGPTDTQYF.

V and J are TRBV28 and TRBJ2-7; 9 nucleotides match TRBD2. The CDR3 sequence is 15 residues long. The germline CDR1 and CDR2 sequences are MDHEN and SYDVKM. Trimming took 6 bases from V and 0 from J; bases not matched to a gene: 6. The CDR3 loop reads CASSFGLAISYEQYF. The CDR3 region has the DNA TGTGCCAGCAGCTTCGGACTAGCGATCTCCTACGAGCAGTACTTC.

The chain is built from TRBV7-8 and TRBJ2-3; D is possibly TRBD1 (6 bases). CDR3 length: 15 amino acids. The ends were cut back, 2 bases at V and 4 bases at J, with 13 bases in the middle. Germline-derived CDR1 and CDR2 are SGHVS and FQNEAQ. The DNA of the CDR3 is TGTGCCAGCAGCTTATGGGAACAGGGATCAGATACGCAGTATTTT. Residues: CASSLWEQGSDTQYF.